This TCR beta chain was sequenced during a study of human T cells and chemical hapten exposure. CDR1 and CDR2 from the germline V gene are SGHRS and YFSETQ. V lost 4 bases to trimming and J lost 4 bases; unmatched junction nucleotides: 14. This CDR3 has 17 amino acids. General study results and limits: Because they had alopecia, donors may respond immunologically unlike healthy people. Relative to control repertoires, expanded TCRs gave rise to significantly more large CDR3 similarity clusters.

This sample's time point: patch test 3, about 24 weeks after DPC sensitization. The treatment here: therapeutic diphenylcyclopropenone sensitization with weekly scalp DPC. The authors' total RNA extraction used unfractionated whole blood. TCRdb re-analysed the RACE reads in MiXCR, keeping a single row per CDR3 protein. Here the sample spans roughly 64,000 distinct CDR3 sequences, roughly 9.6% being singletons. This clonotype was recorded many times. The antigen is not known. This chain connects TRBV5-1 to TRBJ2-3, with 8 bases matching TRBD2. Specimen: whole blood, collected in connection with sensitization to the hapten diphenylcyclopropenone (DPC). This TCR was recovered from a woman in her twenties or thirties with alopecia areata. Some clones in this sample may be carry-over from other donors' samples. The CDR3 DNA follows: TGCGCCAGCAGCCGCTCAGGAGGCGGGGGGCAGGCAGATACGCAGTATTTT. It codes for CASSRSGGGGQADTQYF.